The 31 T cell receptor beta chains below all came from one sample that was sequenced in a study of spatial heterogeneity in lung cancer. Via MiXCR, TCRdb re-called the 5' RACE reads, giving one row per CDR3 protein. The sample comprises approximately 11,000 distinct CDR3 sequences, approximately 6.5% of which are singletons, and under 30% rests with the top ten. The time point here: sample taken at primary tumor resection. Tumor, nontumor lung or frozen PBMC supplied whole RNA, sequenced without sorting. The input for sequencing was PBMCs, taken at surgery. The receptors derive from a male donor with early-stage non-small cell lung cancer.

This clonotype was counted only a few times. This beta chain slipped into a library made for alpha chains as a stray read, so its size is not meaningful. The chain employs TRBV6-4 and TRBJ2-3; 7 bases match TRBD2. Germline CDR1 MRHNA, CDR2 SNTAGT. There are 14 residues in the CDR3. V was pared by 8 bases and J by 0 bases, with 5 bases of the junction left unmatched. This chain's CDR3 is CASAAGSSTDTQYF. The DNA for the CDR3 is TGTGCCAGCGCAGCGGGGTCTAGCACAGATACGCAGTATTTT.

As for this clonotype: This beta chain was picked up by a library intended for alpha chains and is off target, so its count carries little meaning. J is TRBJ2-5 and V is TRBV2; 8 positions match TRBD2. Germline CDR1 reads SNHLY; CDR2 reads FYNNEI. Trimming removed 5 bases from V and 1 base from J; junction bases left unmatched: 3. The length of the CDR3 is 14 residues. CDR3 sequence reads: CASSRTSTQETQYF. CDR3 coding DNA: TGTGCCAGCAGTCGGACTAGCACCCAAGAGACCCAGTACTTC.

By share of the sample, this clonotype is medium-sized. A library made for alpha chains picked up this beta chain off target, so its size means little. The CDR3 spells CASSLWGDAYNSPLHF. Written as DNA, the CDR3 is TGTGCCAGCAGCTTATGGGGGGATGCCTATAATTCACCCCTCCACTTT. V usage is TRBV11-2 and J usage is TRBJ1-6; D is possibly TRBD1 (5 bases). CDR1 and CDR2 from the germline V gene are SGHAT and FQNNGV. The CDR3 has 16 residues. Trimming removed 2 bases from V and 2 bases from J, with 10 bases in between.

This clonotype was detected many times. As an off-target read in a library built for alpha chains, this beta chain has a frequency of little significance. The chain carries TRBV7-2 and TRBJ2-1; 8 bases align to TRBD1. V shed 0 bases and J 0 bases; nucleotides not matched to a gene: 7. The germline V gene has CDR1 SGHTA and CDR2 FQGNSA. The CDR3 consists of 18 residues. The CDR3 loop reads CASSLAARTGSSYNEQFF. The DNA of the CDR3 is TGTGCCAGCAGCTTAGCCGCCCGGACAGGGAGCTCCTACAATGAGCAGTTCTTC.

This clonotype was counted at least ten times. Little can be read into the size of this beta chain, an off-target read in a library designed for alpha chains. The chain links TRBV30 to TRBJ1-2; D is perhaps TRBD1 (6 bases). Trimming took off 7 bases at V and 4 bases at J, with 16 bases between the two ends. CDR1 and CDR2 from the germline V gene are GTSNPN and SVGIG (reference sequence). The CDR3 has 13 amino acids. CDR3 bases: TGTGCCTATTCAGGGGAACAAGGCTATGGCTACACCTTC. Amino acid sequence: CAYSGEQGYGYTF.

This clonotype has only a few counts. This beta chain was picked up by a library intended for alpha chains and is off target, so its count carries little meaning. The V and J genes are TRBV7-2 and TRBJ1-1, with D possibly matching TRBD1 (6 bases). V shed 5 bases and J shed 0 bases, with 13 bases lying between them. Germline V gives CDR1 SGHTA, CDR2 FQGNSA. The CDR3 sequence is 15 residues long. As DNA, the CDR3 is TGTGCCAGCAGCGTAGACAGGAACATGAACACTGAAGCTTTCTTT. Translated, it gives CASSVDRNMNTEAFF.

This clonotype appeared many times. Found in a library prepared for alpha chains, this beta chain is an off-target read, and its abundance has little meaning. J is TRBJ1-1 and V is TRBV7-2, with 12 bases aligning to TRBD1. CDR1 SGHTA and CDR2 FQGNSA come from the germline V gene. This CDR3 spans 14 amino acids. Germline trimming cut 4 bases from V and 6 bases from J; bases unmatched to any gene: 3. DNA of the CDR3: TGTGCCAGCAGCTCGGGGACAGGGGGCCCTGAAGCTTTCTTT. This gives the protein CASSSGTGGPEAFF.

By frequency in the sample, this clonotype is medium-sized. Since it is a stray read in a library aimed at alpha chains, this beta chain has a size that is not meaningful. This chain links TRBV20-1 with TRBJ1-2; the D gene is possibly TRBD1 (6 bases). V lost 7 bases and J lost 0, with 9 bases in between. The length of the CDR3 is 12 residues. CDR1 is DFQATT, CDR2 SNEGSKA, per germline (reference sequence). The CDR3, as DNA: TGCAGTGGACAGGTCTCTAACTATGGCTACACCTTC. Amino acid sequence: CSGQVSNYGYTF.

Only a few counts were recorded for this clonotype. The size of this beta chain means little, since it is a stray read in a library made for alpha chains. The chain couples TRBV20-1 to TRBJ2-1; 8 bases agree with TRBD1. Germline values: CDR1 DFQATT, CDR2 SNEGSKA (reference sequence). This CDR3 comprises 12 residues. The CDR3 nucleotides are TGCAGGGCGGACAGGGCTTACAATGAGCAGTTCTTC. Amino acids: CRADRAYNEQFF.

This clonotype was seen only a few times. This beta chain appears as a stray read in a library generated for alpha chains; its size is not informative. The CDR3 sequence: CASSPPRGATGELFF. The CDR3 DNA is TGCGCCAGCAGCCCCCCGCGGGGGGCCACCGGGGAGCTGTTTTTT. This chain joins TRBV5-1 and TRBJ2-2; 8 bases agree with TRBD2. CDR3 length equals 15 residues. With 4 bases clipped from V and 4 bases from J, the junction kept 6 bases outside the gene matches. CDR1 is SGHRS, CDR2 YFSETQ, per germline.

This clonotype has ten or more counts. This beta chain is a stray sequence in a library constructed for alpha chains; its clone size is not meaningful. V usage is TRBV7-2 and J usage is TRBJ2-1; 9 bases fit TRBD2. The junction had 6 bases not matched to a gene; V was cut back by 3 bases and J by 6 bases. Germline V gene data show CDR1 as SGHTA and CDR2 as FQGNSA. The CDR3 totals 15 residues. CDR3 sequence (DNA): TGTGCCAGCAGCTTCGGCCTAGCGGGGACCAATGAGCAGTTCTTC. Translation: CASSFGLAGTNEQFF.

This clonotype is medium-sized. This beta chain lies outside the target of a library built for alpha chains; its clone size means little. The genes are TRBV20-1 and TRBJ2-3, with 8 bases identical to TRBD2. The CDR3 is made up of 14 amino acids. After removal of 5 bases from V and 0 bases from J, the junction contained 4 bases not matched to a gene. From germline, CDR1 is DFQATT and CDR2 SNEGSKA (reference sequence). This CDR3 reads CSAVERGSTDTQYF. DNA of the CDR3: TGCAGTGCTGTCGAGCGGGGGAGCACAGATACGCAGTATTTT.

At least ten counts were recorded for this clonotype. This beta chain was picked up by a library intended for alpha chains and is off target, so its count carries little meaning. The chain combines TRBV28 with TRBJ2-3, with 11 nucleotides matching TRBD2. Germline CDR1 MDHEN, CDR2 SYDVKM. The length of the CDR3 is 17 residues. V gave up 3 bases and J gave up 1 base; unmatched junction bases: 6. The chain's CDR3 is CASSFSWTSGRTDTQYF. CDR3 coding DNA: TGTGCCAGCAGTTTTAGTTGGACTAGCGGGCGCACAGATACGCAGTATTTT.

This clonotype has at least ten counts. With the library built for alpha chains, this beta chain is off target and its frequency is not meaningful. V gene TRBV28 combines with J gene TRBJ1-4; D remains ambiguous. The CDR3 spans 12 residues. V lost 2 bases and J 9 bases, leaving 7 bases between the germline ends. Germline values: CDR1 MDHEN, CDR2 SYDVKM. For the CDR3, the DNA is TGTGCCAGCAGTTTAACCTATCAAAAACTGTTTTTT. This sequence encodes CASSLTYQKLFF.

This clonotype was seen ten or more times. This beta chain came through as a stray read in a library set up for alpha chains, and its size says little. The V and J genes are TRBV7-2 and TRBJ2-3; D ambiguous. This CDR3 comprises 13 residues. Germline V gene data show CDR1 as SGHTA and CDR2 as FQGNSA. V lost 4 bases and J 6 bases, leaving 11 bases between the germline ends. This CDR3 is CASSSAARDTQYF. The CDR3 DNA follows: TGTGCCAGCAGCTCCGCGGCAAGGGATACGCAGTATTTT.

This clonotype showed up many times. This beta chain slipped into a library made for alpha chains as a stray read, so its size is not meaningful. V and J are TRBV6-1 and TRBJ2-3; 12 bases match TRBD1. This CDR3 is built from 17 residues. The germline CDR1 and CDR2 sequences are MNHNS and SASEGT. Trimming at V came to 4 bases and at J to 1 base, leaving 6 bases not matched to a gene. The CDR3 nucleotides are TGTGCCAGCAGTGCGCCGGGACAGGGGGCTGGCACAGATACGCAGTATTTT. This codes for CASSAPGQGAGTDTQYF.

Notes on this clonotype: The size of this beta chain means little, since it is a stray read in a library made for alpha chains. The chain is built from TRBV20-1 and TRBJ2-7, with a weak D call TRBD2 (6 bases). The CDR3 length is 13 residues. Germline values: CDR1 DFQATT, CDR2 SNEGSKA (reference sequence). Trimming removed 5 bases at V and 3 bases at J, with 14 bases between. The CDR3 loop is CSAAPREIYEQYF. In DNA, the CDR3 is TGCAGTGCTGCCCCCCGGGAGATCTACGAGCAGTACTTC.

This clonotype was seen at least ten times. A library made for alpha chains picked up this beta chain off target, so its size means little. V and J are TRBV7-2 and TRBJ2-1; 7 nucleotides line up with TRBD2. The V gene end was trimmed by 1 base and the J gene end by 6 bases; junction bases not matched to a gene: 15. CDR1 and CDR2 (germline): SGHTA, FQGNSA. CDR3 length equals 18 residues. CDR3 in amino acids: CASSLVGTEAGPFNEQFF. The DNA of the CDR3 is TGTGCCAGCAGCTTAGTGGGTACGGAAGCGGGACCGTTCAATGAGCAGTTCTTC.

This clonotype ranks as medium-sized (0.01 to 0.1%). This beta chain slipped into a library made for alpha chains as a stray read, so its size is not meaningful. The rearrangement uses TRBV5-4 and TRBJ2-3; weak D call: TRBD1 (6 bases). This CDR3 is 14 amino acids long. The V gene lost 4 bases and the J gene lost 3 bases, with 12 bases spanning the gap. The germline V gene has CDR1 SGHNT and CDR2 YYREEE (reference sequence). The CDR3 DNA reads TGTGCCAGCAGCGTAACAGGGCCGACAGATACGCAGTATTTT. The encoded protein is CASSVTGPTDTQYF.

This clonotype was seen more than once but under ten times. This beta chain appears as a stray read in a library generated for alpha chains; its size is not informative. V usage is TRBV20-1 and J usage is TRBJ2-7; 9 bases align to TRBD1. The CDR3 consists of 15 residues. J was trimmed by 7 bases and V by 0 bases; bases with no gene match: 10. CDR1 DFQATT and CDR2 SNEGSKA come from the germline V gene (reference sequence). CDR3 protein: CSARDPGTGLGEQYF. Here the CDR3 DNA reads TGCAGTGCTAGAGATCCCGGGACAGGGCTTGGGGAGCAGTACTTC.

This clonotype was detected ten times or more. A much more abundant neighbour one base away suggests this may be a read error. This beta chain represents an off-target read in a library built for alpha chains; its size is of limited meaning. This chain links TRBV5-5 with TRBJ2-7, with 10 bases lining up with TRBD2. Losses at the gene ends were 0 bases for V and 1 base for J; bases not matched to a gene: 7. Germline CDR1 is SGHKS and CDR2 is YYEKEE (reference sequence). The CDR3 loop spans 17 amino acids. The CDR3 DNA reads TGTGCCAGCAGCTTGGAGGGGGCTAGCGGGGGTTCCTACGAGCAGTACTTC. Translated: CASSLEGASGGSYEQYF.

By its share, this clonotype is medium-sized (0.01 to 0.1%). Because this beta chain is a stray read in a library intended to capture alpha chains, its abundance should not be given much weight. The chain couples TRBV27 to TRBJ2-7; the match to TRBD2 covers 8 bases. The CDR3 covers 15 residues. The germline gives CDR1 MNHEY, CDR2 SMNVEV (reference sequence). The V and J ends lost 5 bases and 0 bases, in that order; junction bases with no gene match: 6. The CDR3 nucleotides are TGTGCCAGCAGTATCACTAGCGGAAGCTCCTACGAGCAGTACTTC. Encoded protein: CASSITSGSSYEQYF.

This clonotype was detected ten times or more. Because this beta chain is a stray read in a library intended to capture alpha chains, its abundance should not be given much weight. CDR3 in DNA: TGTGCCAGCAGCCCTGGGGCAAGGGCCTACGAGCAGTACTTC. It codes for CASSPGARAYEQYF. J is TRBJ2-7 and V is TRBV6-5, with D maybe TRBD1 (5 bases). V lost 6 bases, J lost 2 bases, and 14 bases lay in between. Germline CDR1 and CDR2: MNHEY and SVGAGI. The CDR3 covers 14 residues.

This clonotype has only a few counts. For a library built for alpha chains, this beta chain is a stray read; little rests on its size. The DNA of the CDR3 is TGCGCCAGCAGCTCAGAAGGGGTCTATGGCTACACCTTC. It encodes CASSSEGVYGYTF. V usage is TRBV5-1 and J usage is TRBJ1-2; possibly TRBD1 for D (5 bases). This CDR3 is built from 13 residues. CDR1 and CDR2 from the germline V gene are SGHRS and YFSETQ. Trimming shortened V by 3 bases and J by 4 bases, and 10 bases separated the two germline ends.

Remarks on this clonotype: In a library made to pick up alpha chains, this beta chain is a stray read with a size that means little. The CDR3 spells CANLSPGGRTRPSSPLHF. CDR3 sequence (DNA): TGTGCCAACCTTTCACCCGGAGGCCGTACGAGGCCCAGTTCACCCCTCCACTTT. The rearrangement joins TRBV6-5 to TRBJ1-6; D remains ambiguous. Germline V CDR1 and CDR2: MNHEY, SVGAGI. V was shortened by 10 bases and J by 9 bases, with 31 bases between the two germline ends. The CDR3 is made up of 18 amino acids.

Turning to this clonotype: The library was designed around alpha chains, so this beta chain is a stray read whose abundance carries little weight. The chain couples TRBV27 to TRBJ2-1; TRBD2 agrees at 10 bases. The V gene end was trimmed by 5 bases and the J gene end by 7 bases; junction bases not matched to a gene: 11. The CDR3 loop spans 16 amino acids. Germline CDR1 reads MNHEY; CDR2 reads SMNVEV (reference sequence). The CDR3 region has the DNA TGTGCCAGCAGTCCCCGGCTAGCGGGAGTGGGGAATGAGCAGTTCTTC. This encodes CASSPRLAGVGNEQFF.

This clonotype is medium-sized in the sample. This beta chain is a stray sequence in a library constructed for alpha chains; its clone size is not meaningful. The J gene is TRBJ1-2, the V gene TRBV29-1; 8 bases align to TRBD1. This CDR3 has 14 residues. Germline V lookup: CDR1 SQVTM, CDR2 ANQGSEA. With V trimmed by 5 bases and J by 0 bases, 5 bases remained unmatched. The CDR3 DNA reads as TGCAGCGTTCCCGGACAGGGATCTAACTATGGCTACACCTTC. Its protein product is CSVPGQGSNYGYTF.

This clonotype appeared a single time. A library made for alpha chains picked up this beta chain off target, so its size means little. The chain employs TRBV2 and TRBJ1-1, with D unresolved. This CDR3 region has 12 residues. The germline V gene encodes CDR1 SNHLY and CDR2 FYNNEI. V lost 5 bases and J 5 bases, leaving 9 bases between the germline ends. The CDR3 DNA reads TGTGCCAGCAGTAACGGACTGACTGAAGCTTTCTTT. This translates into CASSNGLTEAFF.

This clonotype came up many times. This beta chain is a stray sequence in a library constructed for alpha chains; its clone size is not meaningful. V gene TRBV12-3 or TRBV12-4 combines with J gene TRBJ1-4; tentative D call: TRBD1 (5 bases). CDR3 size: 16 residues. V was clipped by 6 bases and J by 7 bases, with 21 bases between them. The CDR3 region has the DNA TGTGCCAGCAGCCCAATGATGGGACCCTACGCTGAAAAACTGTTTTTT. Translated, it gives CASSPMMGPYAEKLFF.

The sample holds one count of this clonotype. This may be a read error: a much more frequent sequence differs by one nucleotide. Since the library was made to target alpha chains, this beta chain is a stray read and its abundance is not meaningful. This rearrangement joins TRBV5-1 to TRBJ2-3; D gene unclear. The length of the CDR3 is 16 residues. V was pared by 4 bases and J by 0 bases, with 15 bases between. In germline, CDR1 is SGHRS, CDR2 YFSETQ. The CDR3 DNA follows: TGCGCCAGCAGCATGGCTGGCTCCTCTAGCACAGATACGCAGTATTTT. Protein sequence: CASSMAGSSSTDTQYF.

In regard to this clonotype: Being off target in a library aimed at alpha chains, this beta chain has a size of little meaning. This chain joins TRBV27 and TRBJ1-6; 9 positions agree with TRBD1. Looked up from germline, CDR1 is MNHEY and CDR2 is SMNVEV (reference sequence). The CDR3 sequence is 15 residues long. Unmatched junction bases numbered 7, after V lost 5 bases and J lost 8 bases. CDR3 sequence reads: CASSEPGQGYSPLHF. Written as DNA, the CDR3 is TGTGCCAGCAGTGAACCGGGACAGGGCTATTCACCCCTCCACTTT.